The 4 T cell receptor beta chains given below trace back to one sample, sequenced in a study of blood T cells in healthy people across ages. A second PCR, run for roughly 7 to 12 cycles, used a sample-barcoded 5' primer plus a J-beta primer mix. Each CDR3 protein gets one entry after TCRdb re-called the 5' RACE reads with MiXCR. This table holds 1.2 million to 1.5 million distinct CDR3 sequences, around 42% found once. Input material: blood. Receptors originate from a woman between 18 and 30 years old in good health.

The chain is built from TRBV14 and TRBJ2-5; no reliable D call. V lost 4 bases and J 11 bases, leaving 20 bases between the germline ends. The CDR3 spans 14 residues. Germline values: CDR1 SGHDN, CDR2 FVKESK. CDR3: CASSPELGWGEQYF. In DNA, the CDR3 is TGTGCCAGCAGCCCCGAATTGGGTTGGGGTGAGCAGTACTTC.

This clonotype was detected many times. The CDR3 spells CASSYNTGELFF. The CDR3 DNA follows: TGTGCCAGCAGTTACAACACCGGGGAGCTGTTTTTT. This chain uses TRBV6-5 with TRBJ2-2; no reliable D call. The CDR3 has 12 amino acids. Germline CDR1 MNHEY, CDR2 SVGAGI. Trimming left V 2 bases short and J 2 bases short, with 0 bases between.

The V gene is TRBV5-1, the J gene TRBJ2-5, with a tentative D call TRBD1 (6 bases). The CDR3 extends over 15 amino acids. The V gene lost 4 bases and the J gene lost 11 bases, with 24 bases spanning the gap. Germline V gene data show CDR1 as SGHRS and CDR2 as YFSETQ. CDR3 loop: CASSPRVPGDNEQYF. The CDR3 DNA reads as TGCGCCAGCAGCCCTCGGGTCCCCGGGGACAATGAGCAGTACTTC.

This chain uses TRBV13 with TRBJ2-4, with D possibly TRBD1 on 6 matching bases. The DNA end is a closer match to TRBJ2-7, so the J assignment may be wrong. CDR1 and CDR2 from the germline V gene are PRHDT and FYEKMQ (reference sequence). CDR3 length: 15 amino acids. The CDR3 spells CASSSQGPLRYEQYF. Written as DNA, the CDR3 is TGTGCCAGCAGCTCCCAGGGGCCCTTGAGATACGAGCAGTACTTC.